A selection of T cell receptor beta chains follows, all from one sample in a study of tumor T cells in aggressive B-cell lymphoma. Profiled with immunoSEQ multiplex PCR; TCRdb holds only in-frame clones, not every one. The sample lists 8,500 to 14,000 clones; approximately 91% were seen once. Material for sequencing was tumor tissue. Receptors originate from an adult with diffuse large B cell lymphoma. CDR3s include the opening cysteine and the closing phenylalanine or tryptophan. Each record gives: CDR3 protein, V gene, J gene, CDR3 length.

CATLTGLTYTF	TRBV19	TRBJ1-2	11
CASSFGTSSYEQYF	TRBV27	TRBJ2-7	14
CAISESKAGTLADTQYF	TRBV10-3	TRBJ2-3	17
CASIQGGTTETQYF	TRBV10-2	TRBJ2-5	14
CASSRFEERETQYF	TRBV18	TRBJ2-5	14
CASSTRGGGSYNEQFF	TRBV11-2	TRBJ2-1	16
CASSRRGFRQFF	TRBV28	TRBJ2-1	12
CASSLLGNTIYF	TRBV7-9	TRBJ1-3	12
CASGRGAGELFF	TRBV6-1	TRBJ2-2	12
CASSSTGPVNQPQHF	TRBV7-2	TRBJ1-5	15
CAISGDRAYGYTF	TRBV10-3	TRBJ1-2	13
CASSQGRGRGYGYTF	TRBV7-2	TRBJ1-2	15
CASSLTGTTYNEQFF	TRBV5-5	TRBJ2-1	15
CASSLSKGGNEQFF	TRBV10-2	TRBJ2-1	14
CASSGVGGGYNKQFF	TRBV10-2	TRBJ2-1	15
CASSQGPGRTNTEAFF	TRBV14	TRBJ1-1	16
CASSLAGSRNTGELFF	TRBV5-4	TRBJ2-2	16
CAWMGSSSGSYEQYF	TRBV30	TRBJ2-7	15
CASSLDRREQYF	TRBV7-2	TRBJ2-7	12
CASSLGGQAGGGEQYF	TRBV4-2	TRBJ2-7	16
CACLMGQGFYEQYF	TRBV30	TRBJ2-7	14
CASARGVNTGELFF	TRBV4-1	TRBJ2-2	14